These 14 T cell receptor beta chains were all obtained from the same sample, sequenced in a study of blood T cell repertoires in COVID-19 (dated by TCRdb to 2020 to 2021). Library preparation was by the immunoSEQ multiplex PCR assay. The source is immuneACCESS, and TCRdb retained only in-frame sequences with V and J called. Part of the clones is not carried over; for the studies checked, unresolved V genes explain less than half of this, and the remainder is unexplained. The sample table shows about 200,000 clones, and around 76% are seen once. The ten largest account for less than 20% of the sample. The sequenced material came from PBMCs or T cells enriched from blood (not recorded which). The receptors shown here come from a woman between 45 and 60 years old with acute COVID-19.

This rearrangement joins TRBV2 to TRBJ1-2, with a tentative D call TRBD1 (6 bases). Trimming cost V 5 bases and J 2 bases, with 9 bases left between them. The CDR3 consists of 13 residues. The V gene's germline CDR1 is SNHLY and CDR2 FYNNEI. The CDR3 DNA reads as TGTGCCAGCAGTCCCCAGGGGAACTATGGCTACACCTTC. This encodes CASSPQGNYGYTF.

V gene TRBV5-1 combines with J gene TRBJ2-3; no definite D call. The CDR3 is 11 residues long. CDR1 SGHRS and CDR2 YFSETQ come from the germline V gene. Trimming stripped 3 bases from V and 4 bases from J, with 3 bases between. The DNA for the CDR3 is TGCGCCAGCAGCTCTTCAGATACGCAGTATTTT. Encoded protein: CASSSSDTQYF.

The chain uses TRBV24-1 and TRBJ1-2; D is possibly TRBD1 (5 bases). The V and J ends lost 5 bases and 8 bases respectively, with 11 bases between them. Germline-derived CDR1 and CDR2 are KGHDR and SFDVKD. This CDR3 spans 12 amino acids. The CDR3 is CATSGDGAGYTF. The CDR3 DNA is TGTGCCACCAGTGGAGATGGGGCCGGCTACACCTTC.

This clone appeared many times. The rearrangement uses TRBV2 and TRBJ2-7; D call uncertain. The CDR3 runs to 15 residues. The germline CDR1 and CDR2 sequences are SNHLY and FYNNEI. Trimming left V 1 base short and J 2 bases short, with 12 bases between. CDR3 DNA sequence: TGTGCCAGCAGTGAAGGTGCAGGATTCCCCTACGAGCAGTACGTC. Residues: CASSEGAGFPYEQYV.

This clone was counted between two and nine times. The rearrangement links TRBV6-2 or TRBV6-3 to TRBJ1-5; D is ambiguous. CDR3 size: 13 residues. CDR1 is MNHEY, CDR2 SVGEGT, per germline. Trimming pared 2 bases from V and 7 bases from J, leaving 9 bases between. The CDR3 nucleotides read TGTGCCAGCAGTTACGAACTAAGGCAGCCCCAGCATTTT. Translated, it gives CASSYELRQPQHF.

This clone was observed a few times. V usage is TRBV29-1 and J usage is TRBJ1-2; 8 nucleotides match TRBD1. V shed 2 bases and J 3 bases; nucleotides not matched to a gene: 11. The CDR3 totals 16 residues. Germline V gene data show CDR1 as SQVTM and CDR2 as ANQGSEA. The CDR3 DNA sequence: TGCAGCGTTGAAAAGGGGTCAGGGGGCGCCGACTATGGCTACACCTTC. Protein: CSVEKGSGGADYGYTF.

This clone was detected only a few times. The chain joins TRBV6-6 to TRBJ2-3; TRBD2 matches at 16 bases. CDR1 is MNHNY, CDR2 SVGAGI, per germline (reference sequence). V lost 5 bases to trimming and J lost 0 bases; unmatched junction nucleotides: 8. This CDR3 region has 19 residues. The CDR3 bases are TGTGCCAGCAGTCTCATCGGGACTAGCGGGGGGGGTAGCACAGATACGCAGTATTTT. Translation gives CASSLIGTSGGGSTDTQYF.

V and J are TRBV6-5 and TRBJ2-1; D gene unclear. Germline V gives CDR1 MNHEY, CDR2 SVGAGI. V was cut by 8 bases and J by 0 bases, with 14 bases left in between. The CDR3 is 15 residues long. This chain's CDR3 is CASRRAKSSYNEQFF. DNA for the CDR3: TGTGCCAGCCGGCGAGCGAAGAGCTCCTACAATGAGCAGTTCTTC.

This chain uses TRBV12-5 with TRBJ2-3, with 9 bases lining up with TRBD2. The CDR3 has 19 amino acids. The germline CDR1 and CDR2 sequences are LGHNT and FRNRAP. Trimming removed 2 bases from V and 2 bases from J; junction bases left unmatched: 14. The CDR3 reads CASGLLQRASGAPTDTQYF. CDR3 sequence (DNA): TGTGCTAGTGGTTTGCTCCAGCGGGCTAGCGGGGCTCCCACAGATACGCAGTATTTT.

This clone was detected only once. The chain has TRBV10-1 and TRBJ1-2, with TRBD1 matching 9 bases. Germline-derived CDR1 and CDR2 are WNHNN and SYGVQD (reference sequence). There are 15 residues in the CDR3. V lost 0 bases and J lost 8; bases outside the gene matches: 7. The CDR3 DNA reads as TGCGCCAGCAGTGAGTCGACGGGGACAGGGTACGGCTACACCTTC. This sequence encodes CASSESTGTGYGYTF.

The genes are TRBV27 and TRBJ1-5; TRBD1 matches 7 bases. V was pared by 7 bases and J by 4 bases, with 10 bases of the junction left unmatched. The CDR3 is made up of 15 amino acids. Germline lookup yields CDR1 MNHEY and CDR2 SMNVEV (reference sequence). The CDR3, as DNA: TGTGCCAGCACCCCGACAGGGTTGGGGAATCAGCCCCAGCATTTT. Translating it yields CASTPTGLGNQPQHF.

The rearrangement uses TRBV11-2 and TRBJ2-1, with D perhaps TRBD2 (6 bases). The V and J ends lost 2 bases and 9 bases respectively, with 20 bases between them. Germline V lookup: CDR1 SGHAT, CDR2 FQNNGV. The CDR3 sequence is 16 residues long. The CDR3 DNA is TGTGCCAGCAGCTTACTTGCGGGACTCTCGATTGGTGAGCAGTTCTTC. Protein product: CASSLLAGLSIGEQFF.

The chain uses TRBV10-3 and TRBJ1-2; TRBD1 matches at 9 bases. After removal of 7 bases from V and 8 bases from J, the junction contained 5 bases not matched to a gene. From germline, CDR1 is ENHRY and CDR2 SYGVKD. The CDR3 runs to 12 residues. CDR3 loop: CAIIGTGRGYTF. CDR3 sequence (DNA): TGTGCCATCATCGGGACAGGGCGCGGCTACACCTTC.

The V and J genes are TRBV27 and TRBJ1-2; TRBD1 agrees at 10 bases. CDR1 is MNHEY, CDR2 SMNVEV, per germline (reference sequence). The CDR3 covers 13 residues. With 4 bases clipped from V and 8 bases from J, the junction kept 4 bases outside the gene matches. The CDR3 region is CASSSDRGQGYTF. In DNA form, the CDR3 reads TGTGCCAGCAGTTCAGACAGGGGGCAGGGCTACACCTTC.